One sample yielded the 21 T cell receptor beta chains listed below, sequenced in a study of blood T cell repertoires in COVID-19. The method was immunoSEQ multiplex PCR; TCRdb's version includes in-frame clones alone and lacks a portion of them. The sample shows 150,000 to 190,000 clones, more than 65% of them seen only once. Sequences were obtained from peripheral blood. The receptors were sampled from a woman between 45 and 65 years old with acute or convalescent COVID-19.

The chain joins TRBV18 to TRBJ1-4, with unresolved D. This CDR3 spans 14 amino acids. V lost 2 bases and J lost 5, with 9 bases in between. Germline V gene sequence: CDR1 KGHSH, CDR2 LQKENI. The CDR3 here is CASSPEGSNEKLFF. As DNA, the CDR3 is TGTGCCAGCTCACCAGAGGGTTCCAATGAAAAACTGTTTTTT.

The chain joins TRBV4-2 to TRBJ1-2; D unresolved. CDR1 and CDR2 (germline): LGHNA, YNFKEQ. V lost 0 bases to trimming and J lost 7 bases, with 12 bases between them. CDR3 size: 14 residues. CDR3 coding DNA: TGTGCCAGCAGCCAAGATCCCCGGGTTGGTGGCTACACCTTC. Protein product: CASSQDPRVGGYTF.

The chain combines TRBV27 with TRBJ1-1; weak D call: TRBD1 (6 bases). Germline assignment: CDR1 MNHEY and CDR2 SMNVEV (reference sequence). Between the trimmed V and J ends, which lost 6 bases and 2 bases, there was a span of 16 bases. This CDR3 is 15 amino acids long. CDR3 DNA: TGTGCCAGCAGGAGAACGCGCAGGGGAAACACTGAAGCTTTCTTT. Translation: CASRRTRRGNTEAFF.

This clone has just one count. The V call is TRBV28, the J call TRBJ2-7; tentative D call: TRBD2 (6 bases). Looked up from germline, CDR1 is MDHEN and CDR2 is SYDVKM. Between the trimmed V and J ends, which lost 5 bases and 1 base, there was a span of 12 bases. The CDR3 runs to 14 residues. The CDR3 region has the DNA TGTGCCAGCAGTCCCCCGGGACTTTCCTACGAGCAGTACTTC. This sequence encodes CASSPPGLSYEQYF.

This clone was observed once. The CDR3 coding sequence is TGTGCCAGCAGCCGGGACAGGGGGAAATTCTTTCCTGAAGCTTTCTTT. Amino acids: CASSRDRGKFFPEAFF. The genes are TRBV5-8 and TRBJ1-1; TRBD1 aligns across 11 bases. Losses at the gene ends were 4 bases for V and 6 bases for J; bases not matched to a gene: 11. The CDR3 sequence is 16 residues long. CDR1 is SGHTS, CDR2 YDEGEE, per germline.

This clone was picked up a small number of times. The chain joins TRBV24-1 to TRBJ2-2, with D tentatively TRBD1 (6 bases). In germline, CDR1 is KGHDR, CDR2 SFDVKD. The CDR3 is 16 amino acids. The ends were cut back, 6 bases at V and 0 bases at J, with 13 bases in the middle. The DNA for the CDR3 is TGTGCCACCAGTACTCCCCGGACAGCGAACACCGGGGAGCTGTTTTTT. Translation: CATSTPRTANTGELFF.

V is TRBV7-2 and J is TRBJ2-5; D might be TRBD2 (6 bases). V was trimmed by 5 bases and J by 1 base, leaving 8 bases between them. The CDR3 is made up of 13 amino acids. Germline CDR1 is SGHTA and CDR2 is FQGNSA. Here the CDR3 DNA reads TGTGCCAGCAGCAGGGGACTCCAAGAGACCCAGTACTTC. Protein sequence: CASSRGLQETQYF.

The chain has TRBV18 and TRBJ2-5, with 12 bases lining up with TRBD2. This CDR3 is 16 amino acids long. Germline values: CDR1 KGHSH, CDR2 LQKENI. V was clipped by 4 bases and J by 2 bases; unmatched bases: 5. In DNA form, the CDR3 reads TGTGCCAGCTCACTCGCCCTAGCGGGAGGGCAAGAGACCCAGTACTTC. It yields the protein CASSLALAGGQETQYF.

The gene calls are TRBV29-1 and TRBJ1-1, with TRBD1 matching over 9 bases. Unmatched junction bases numbered 13, after V lost 5 bases and J lost 0 bases. CDR3 length equals 17 residues. The germline V gene encodes CDR1 SQVTM and CDR2 ANQGSEA. This CDR3 reads CSVFGGTGINMNTEAFF. CDR3 nucleotides: TGCAGCGTTTTCGGGGGGACAGGGATTAATATGAACACTGAAGCTTTCTTT.

This clone was observed a handful of times. This chain joins TRBV4-1 and TRBJ2-7, with D perhaps TRBD1 (5 bases). The germline gives CDR1 MGHRA, CDR2 YSYEKL. This CDR3 is built from 14 residues. Trimming removed 0 bases from V and 2 bases from J, with 8 bases in between. The CDR3 nucleotides are TGCGCCAGCAGCCAAGACAGGGCTGCCTACGAGCAGTACTTC. It encodes CASSQDRAAYEQYF.

The chain employs TRBV19 and TRBJ1-1; no clear D gene. Germline lookup yields CDR1 LNHDA and CDR2 SQIVND (reference sequence). The ends were cut back, 5 bases at V and 0 bases at J, with 7 bases in the middle. The CDR3 runs 13 residues. DNA of the CDR3: TGTGCCAGTAGTTTCAGTATGAACACTGAAGCTTTCTTT. It encodes CASSFSMNTEAFF.

This clone has more than one count but fewer than ten. The J gene is TRBJ2-7, the V gene TRBV4-2, with TRBD1 identical over 9 bases. Germline V gene sequence: CDR1 LGHNA, CDR2 YNFKEQ. The CDR3 has 17 residues. V gave up 1 base and J gave up 8 bases; unmatched junction bases: 15. CDR3 DNA sequence: TGTGCCAGCAGCCAAGGTCTTACCGGGACAGGGAGTACAAAGCAGTACTTC. Its translation: CASSQGLTGTGSTKQYF.

This chain connects TRBV5-6 to TRBJ2-2; the match to TRBD2 covers 12 bases. Germline CDR1 reads SGHDT; CDR2 reads YYEEEE. Trimming removed 2 bases from V and 0 bases from J; junction bases left unmatched: 2. This CDR3 is built from 17 residues. The CDR3 loop is CASSFRTSGANTGELFF. CDR3 DNA sequence: TGTGCCAGCAGCTTTCGGACTAGCGGGGCGAACACCGGGGAGCTGTTTTTT.

V usage is TRBV5-1 and J usage is TRBJ2-1; 11 bases map to TRBD2. Trimming removed 1 base from V and 8 bases from J; junction bases left unmatched: 2. The CDR3 sequence is 14 residues long. Germline values: CDR1 SGHRS, CDR2 YFSETQ. CDR3 amino acids: CASSLTSGGYEQFF. The CDR3, as DNA: TGCGCCAGCAGCTTGACTAGCGGGGGCTATGAGCAGTTCTTC.

The chain employs TRBV3-1 (or the pseudogene TRBV3-2) and TRBJ1-2, with a tentative D call TRBD1 (5 bases). The CDR3 is 16 residues long. Trimming left V 4 bases short and J 5 bases short, with 20 bases between. Germline V gene lookup returns CDR1 LGHDT and CDR2 YNNKEL (reference sequence). CDR3 in DNA: TGTGCCAGCAGCCCCAGGAGGGGCCCGGGGGGTTATGGCTACACCTTC. This gives the protein CASSPRRGPGGYGYTF.

V is TRBV5-6 and J is TRBJ1-2, with D uncertain. Germline V gene sequence: CDR1 SGHDT, CDR2 YYEEEE. With 2 bases removed from V and 8 bases from J, the gap between germline ends came to 10 bases. The CDR3 runs 12 residues. CDR3 region: CASSLGEVGYTF. CDR3 in DNA: TGTGCCAGCAGCTTAGGAGAGGTCGGCTACACCTTC.

The chain employs TRBV3-1 (or the pseudogene TRBV3-2) and TRBJ1-6; D is undetermined. The CDR3 covers 13 residues. The V and J ends lost 5 bases and 6 bases respectively, with 8 bases between them. The germline gives CDR1 LGHDT, CDR2 YNNKEL (reference sequence). CDR3 in amino acids: CASSDTTNSPLHF. CDR3 DNA: TGTGCCAGCAGCGATACTACTAATTCACCCCTCCACTTT.

The gene calls are TRBV6-4 and TRBJ2-1; TRBD2 agrees at 12 bases. Unmatched junction bases numbered 6, after V lost 6 bases and J lost 9 bases. Germline V gives CDR1 MRHNA, CDR2 SNTAGT. The CDR3 totals 14 residues. The CDR3 is CASRALAGGGEQFF. CDR3 sequence (DNA): TGTGCCAGCAGAGCACTAGCGGGGGGCGGTGAGCAGTTCTTC.

The genes are TRBV2 and TRBJ2-2; 9 bases are shared with TRBD1. The CDR3 has 16 residues. The germline V gene encodes CDR1 SNHLY and CDR2 FYNNEI. V was pared by 4 bases and J by 3 bases, with 6 bases of the junction left unmatched. The CDR3 sequence is CASSGPTGGYTGELFF. The DNA for the CDR3 is TGTGCCAGCAGTGGCCCCACAGGGGGCTACACCGGGGAGCTGTTTTTT. Drawing the rest from reference TRBV2 and TRBJ2-2, the complete variable domain is EPEVTQTPSHQVTQMGQEVILRCVPISNHLYFYWYRQILGQKVEFLVSFYNNEISEKSEIFDDQFSVERPDGSNFTLKIRSTKLEDSAMYFCASSGPTGGYTGELFFGEGSRLTVL.

The rearrangement uses TRBV7-2 and TRBJ2-1; unclear D gene. There are 14 residues in the CDR3. Trimming left V 1 base short and J 6 bases short, with 10 bases between. Germline lookup yields CDR1 SGHTA and CDR2 FQGNSA. CDR3: CASSLEVGRNEQFF. In DNA, the CDR3 is TGTGCCAGCAGCTTAGAGGTGGGCCGCAATGAGCAGTTCTTC. The full variable domain, with the rest looked up from reference TRBV7-2 and TRBJ2-1, is GAGVSQSPSNKVTEKGKDVELRCDPISGHTALYWYRQSLGQGLEFLIYFQGNSAPDKSGLPSDRFSAERTGGSVSTLTIQRTQQEDSAVYLCASSLEVGRNEQFFGPGTRLTVL.

This clone was found once. This sequence joins TRBV2 and TRBJ2-7; maybe TRBD2 (7 bases). With 7 bases removed from V and 5 bases from J, the gap between germline ends came to 18 bases. This CDR3 spans 14 amino acids. Germline V gives CDR1 SNHLY, CDR2 FYNNEI. Here the CDR3 DNA reads TGTGCCAGCAAAGGGGGGGAGGGAGGCAACGAGCAGTACTTC. This encodes CASKGGEGGNEQYF.